Sequencing of this TCR beta chain was carried out in a study of blood T cells in healthy people across ages. Study results and caveats: There were more naive CD4+ cells and higher diversity in long-lived donors than in aged donors. Samples with more naive T cells showed higher observed beta diversity.

Primers used in a second PCR of about 7 to 12 cycles were a sample-barcoded 5' primer and a J-beta primer mix. Researchers report that a template-switch adaptor with 12 random nucleotides tagged each cDNA molecule. TCRdb reanalysed the 5' RACE reads using MiXCR and keeps one entry per CDR3 protein. The data contain about 1,600,000 distinct CDR3 sequences, approximately 38% of them singletons. This clonotype has a handful of counts. Antigen: not known. The CDR3 extends over 16 amino acids. Germline assignment: CDR1 SEHNR and CDR2 FQNEAQ (reference sequence). Unmatched junction bases numbered 8, after V lost 5 bases and J lost 2 bases.

This chain uses TRBV7-9 with TRBJ2-3; 9 bases map to TRBD2. This sequence originates from a woman between 18 and 30 years old in good health. Sequencing used blood. Here the CDR3 reads CASSKRLAGPTDTQYF. The CDR3 nucleotides are TGTGCCAGCAGCAAACGCCTAGCGGGGCCCACAGATACGCAGTATTTT.